The 7 T cell receptor beta chains reported below all come from one sample, sequenced in a study of CD8+ T cells in alopecia areata. After isolation, RNA underwent reverse transcription to generate cDNA as the sequencing template. Sequencing used immunoSEQ multiplex PCR; TCRdb keeps in-frame clones, though not all of them. The data hold about 200,000 clones, with 58% observed a single time. Treatment denoted: oral pan-JAK inhibitor, 5-10 mg twice daily. The material was CD4+ T cells sorted from blood, obtained at week 24, from a patient treated with tofacitinib. The source is a human donor with alopecia areata.

The sample holds a few counts of this clone. The chain carries TRBV11-2 and TRBJ2-6, with D perhaps assigned TRBD1 or TRBD2 (5 bases each). Trimming stripped 5 bases from V and 0 bases from J, with 20 bases between. The CDR3 totals 19 residues. From germline, CDR1 is SGHAT and CDR2 FQNNGV. Here the CDR3 reads CASSPITGTESSGANVLTF. The CDR3 nucleotides read TGTGCCAGCAGCCCTATAACCGGGACCGAGAGCTCTGGGGCCAACGTCCTGACTTTC.

This CDR3 is CASSQRLDPYNEQFF. The CDR3, as DNA: TGTGCCAGCAGCCAGAGACTAGACCCCTACAATGAGCAGTTCTTC. The rearrangement joins TRBV14 to TRBJ2-1; possible D gene TRBD2, 6 bases. The germline V gene has CDR1 SGHDN and CDR2 FVKESK. This CDR3 spans 15 amino acids. The V gene lost 3 bases and the J gene lost 2 bases, with 11 bases spanning the gap. Combining the CDR3 with reference TRBV14 and TRBJ2-1 gives the whole variable domain EAGVTQFPSHSVIEKGQTVTLRCDPISGHDNLYWYRRVMGKEIKFLLHFVKESKQDESGMPNNRFLAERTGGTYSTLKVQPAELEDSGVYFCASSQRLDPYNEQFFGPGTRLTVL.

This clone has just one count. The J gene is TRBJ2-1, the V gene TRBV18; 12 bases agree with TRBD2. Germline CDR1 is KGHSH and CDR2 is LQKENI. Unmatched junction bases numbered 8, after V lost 2 bases and J lost 6 bases. The CDR3 runs to 17 residues. The CDR3 spells CASSPGKLAGGINEQFF. The CDR3 DNA follows: TGTGCCAGCTCACCAGGGAAACTAGCGGGAGGAATCAATGAGCAGTTCTTC. Full variable domain (remainder filled in from reference TRBV18 and TRBJ2-1): NAGVMQNPRHLVRRRGQEARLRCSPMKGHSHVYWYRQLPEEGLKFMVYLQKENIIDESGMPKERFSAEFPKEGPSILRIQQVVRGDSAAYFCASSPGKLAGGINEQFFGPGTRLTVL.

The chain uses TRBV5-1 and TRBJ1-1; no reliable D call. Germline values: CDR1 SGHRS, CDR2 YFSETQ. Trimming removed 4 bases at V and 0 bases at J, with 10 bases between. The CDR3 extends over 14 amino acids. The CDR3 DNA is TGCGCCAGCAGCACCAGCAATCTGAACACTGAAGCTTTCTTT. This translates into CASSTSNLNTEAFF.

The chain links TRBV5-1 to TRBJ2-7; D may be TRBD2 (7 bases). This CDR3 spans 14 amino acids. Looked up from germline, CDR1 is SGHRS and CDR2 is YFSETQ. The V end was cut by 4 bases, the J end by 1 base, with 12 bases between. CDR3 loop: CASSRGDKSYEQYF. CDR3 nucleotides: TGCGCCAGCAGCCGGGGGGACAAGTCCTACGAGCAGTACTTC. The full variable domain, with the rest looked up from reference TRBV5-1 and TRBJ2-7, is KAGVTQTPRYLIKTRGQQVTLSCSPISGHRSVSWYQQTPGQGLQFLFEYFSETQRNKGNFPGRFSGRQFSNSRSEMNVSTLELGDSALYLCASSRGDKSYEQYFGPGTRLTVT.

A few counts support this clone. This chain links TRBV7-2 with TRBJ2-5; 13 nucleotides align to TRBD2. V was pared by 3 bases and J by 2 bases, with 0 bases of the junction left unmatched. CDR3 length: 15 residues. Per the germline V gene, CDR1 is SGHTA and CDR2 is FQGNSA. CDR3 region: CASSLTSGRQETQYF. DNA of the CDR3: TGTGCCAGCAGCTTGACTAGCGGGAGGCAAGAGACCCAGTACTTC.

This chain connects TRBV7-2 to TRBJ2-5, with TRBD2 identical over 10 bases. The ends lost 0 bases at V and 2 bases at J; junction bases unmatched: 3. This CDR3 has 16 residues. Germline V gene sequence: CDR1 SGHTA, CDR2 FQGNSA. CDR3 DNA: TGTGCCAGCAGCTTAGCAGCGGGGGGGCTTCAAGAGACCCAGTACTTC. Translation: CASSLAAGGLQETQYF.